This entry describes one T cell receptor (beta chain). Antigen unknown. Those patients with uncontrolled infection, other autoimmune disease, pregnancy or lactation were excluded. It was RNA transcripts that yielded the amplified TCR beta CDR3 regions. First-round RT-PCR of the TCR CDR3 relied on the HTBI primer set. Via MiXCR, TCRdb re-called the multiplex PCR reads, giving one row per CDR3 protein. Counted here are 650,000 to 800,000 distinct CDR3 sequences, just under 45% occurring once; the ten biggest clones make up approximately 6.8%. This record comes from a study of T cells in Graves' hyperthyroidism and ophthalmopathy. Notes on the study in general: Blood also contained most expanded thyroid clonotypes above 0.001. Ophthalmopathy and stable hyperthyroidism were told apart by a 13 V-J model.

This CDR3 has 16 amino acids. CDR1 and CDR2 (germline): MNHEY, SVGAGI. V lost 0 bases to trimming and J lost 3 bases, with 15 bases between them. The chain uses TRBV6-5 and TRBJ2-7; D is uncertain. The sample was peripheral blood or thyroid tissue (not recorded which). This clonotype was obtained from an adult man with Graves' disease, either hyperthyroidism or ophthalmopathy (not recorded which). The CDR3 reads CASSYSARRPGYEQYF. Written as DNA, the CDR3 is TGTGCCAGCAGTTACTCTGCGCGGCGGCCTGGCTACGAGCAGTACTTC.